This TCR beta chain was sequenced for a study of T cells in women clearing cervical HPV infection. Study information: Controls gave blood once infection was undetectable; cases at lesion identification. HLA type stays a possible confounder, typing being limited.

Regarding this clone: The antigen is undetermined. Read coverage stops 3 residues before the CDR3 terminus; the germline J gene supplies the remainder.

Whole-study results and caveats: Cases carried less TRBV6-7 than controls: approximately 0.1% versus 0.16%.

Cervical HPV DNA detected by MY09/MY11 PCR, typed by dot-blot. The CDR3 totals 14 residues. The ends lost 3 bases at V and 5 bases at J; junction bases unmatched: 8. From germline, CDR1 is DFQATT and CDR2 SNEGSKA (reference sequence). Only in-frame clones appear in the TCRdb table, and some are missing; sequencing was by immunoSEQ multiplex PCR. The sample table includes about 20,000 clones. This chain uses TRBV20-1 with TRBJ2-5; 8 nucleotides match TRBD2. Sequencing used blood buffy coat. The TCR sequence derives from a woman between 18 and 70 years old with a cervical HPV16 infection that either progressed to CIN3+ or cleared (not recorded which). The covered CDR3 bases are TGCAGTGCTAGTTTCGGGGGGGGCGTGGAGACC. Amino acid sequence: CSASFGGGVET. Given in full, the CDR3 is CSASFGGGVETQYF.